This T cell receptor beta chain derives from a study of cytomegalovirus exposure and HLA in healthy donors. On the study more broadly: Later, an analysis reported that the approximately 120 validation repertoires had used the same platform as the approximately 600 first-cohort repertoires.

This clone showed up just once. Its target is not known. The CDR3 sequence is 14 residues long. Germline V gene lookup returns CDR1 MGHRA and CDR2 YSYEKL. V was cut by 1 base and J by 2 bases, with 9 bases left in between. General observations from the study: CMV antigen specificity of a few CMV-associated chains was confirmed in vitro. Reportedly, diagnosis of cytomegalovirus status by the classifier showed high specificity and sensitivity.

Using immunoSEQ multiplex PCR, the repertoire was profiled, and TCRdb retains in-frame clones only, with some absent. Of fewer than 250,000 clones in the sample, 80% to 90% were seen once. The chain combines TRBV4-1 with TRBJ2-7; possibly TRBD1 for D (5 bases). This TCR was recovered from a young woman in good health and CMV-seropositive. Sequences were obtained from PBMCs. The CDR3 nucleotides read TGCGCCAGCAGCCAAGGGATAGGGGCCTACGAGCAGTACTTC. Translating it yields CASSQGIGAYEQYF.